This T cell receptor beta chain comes out of a study of control samples from healthy donors and cancer patients. The data were produced by immunoSEQ multiplex PCR, yet TCRdb's version contains in-frame clones alone and is incomplete. The table has approximately 89,000 clones, over 75% seen once. This CDR3 has 14 residues. V was shortened by 7 bases and J by 1 base, with 13 bases between the two germline ends. The germline CDR1 and CDR2 sequences are MNHEY and SVGAGI. This chain connects TRBV6-5 to TRBJ1-1, with D tentatively TRBD1 (5 bases). The sequenced sample was blood. The origin of this receptor is a woman between 40 and 55 years old in good health. The chain's CDR3 is CASTAWGSNTEAFF. In nucleotides, the CDR3 is TGTGCCAGCACCGCGTGGGGGTCGAACACTGAAGCTTTCTTT.